The clone carrying this TCR beta chain was seen a handful of times. The data are from a study of blood T cell repertoires in COVID-19. For the study at large: The United States, Italy and Spain were the sources of the acute and convalescent COVID-19 samples.

Clones were read by immunoSEQ multiplex PCR, and TCRdb kept only the in-frame ones, dropping some. The top ten clones hold around 4.8% of a sample with some 150,000 clones, roughly 80% of them seen once. Sequenced input: peripheral blood. The source is a human donor in a cohort sampled during active COVID-19.

CDR3 DNA: TGTGCCAGCACTCCGACCGCCGGGGACAATCAGCCCCAGCATTTT. Protein: CASTPTAGDNQPQHF. The chain joins TRBV2 to TRBJ1-5, with D uncertain. Deletions cut 7 bases from V and 3 bases from J, with 16 bases between. The V gene's germline CDR1 is SNHLY and CDR2 FYNNEI. The CDR3 covers 15 residues.